This T cell receptor beta chain was documented in a study of blood T cell repertoires in COVID-19 (dated by TCRdb to 2018 to 2020). General notes on the study: Samples from collaborators originated in the United States, Italy and Spain and spanned both the acute and convalescent phases of COVID-19. Samples came from the ongoing ImmuneRACE study (first 160 participants) plus 1,254 subjects from 6 global collaborators. The repertoires were released in a freely available public database meant as a resource for research on the immune response to SARS-CoV-2. HLA class I and class II types, where available, came from metadata supplied by the sample provider rather than from assay-based typing. The dataset comprised deeply sampled blood TCRbeta repertoires from subjects exposed to, actively infected with, or recovered from COVID-19. The prospective study material was composed of cDNA or gDNA derived from T cells, B-cell-depleted T cells, or PBMCs. The sample metadata nearly always contained a de-identified subject ID, COVID-19 status, age in years and sex. Beyond this particular receptor, the publication reports: How much clinical and demographic metadata was included differed by source and by participant, and the metadata was provided uncurated.

Note on this clone: The specificity of this receptor is unknown. Per-base qualities were not stored, and no clone one base away is much larger.

In Seattle, one collaborating source enrolled patients while the infection was active and tracked those patients longitudinally over the course of disease. Collaborating institutions collected whole blood in K2EDTA tubes following their own protocols. For TCRbeta analysis, collaborators shipped samples as frozen whole blood, isolated PBMCs, or DNA extracted from either of those sample types. TCRbeta CDR3 regions were amplified from genomic DNA using the immunoSEQ Assay, a bias-controlled multiplex PCR. The authors processed their data as follows. The number of nucleated cells in each sample was estimated by amplification of reference gene primers within the assay. To quantify the absolute abundance of each unique TCRbeta CDR3 rearrangement, sequence reads were collapsed and filtered. For each sample, productive Simpson clonality was calculated as the square root of Simpson's diversity index over productive rearrangements. Imported from immuneACCESS, the table was reduced by TCRdb to in-frame sequences with V and J called. These copies leave out some clones; in studies compared against another copy, an unresolved V gene accounts for under half, and the cause of the remainder is not known. The DNA gave D and trimming, while V, J and clone size come from that table. Present in this sample are roughly 200,000 clones, about four fifths of which were seen just once. 9.5% to 12% of the sample is in the top ten clones.

The germline V gene (reference sequence) sets CDR1 to SEHNR and CDR2 to FQNEAQ. At the junction V is shortened by 8 bases and J by 10 bases; bases outside the gene matches: 19. The CDR3 covers 16 residues, taking in both the cysteine and the phenylalanine. Only the CDR3 DNA is retained, 48 bases long and in frame from the first base. The chain employs TRBV7-9 and TRBJ2-1; 8 of the junction bases match TRBD2. This receptor was identified in a middle-aged woman with COVID-19, enrolled during active disease. Sequenced input: peripheral blood. The CDR3 has the sequence CASGDQAGALVREQFF. The sequence in DNA is TGTGCCAGCGGGGATCAAGCGGGGGCCCTAGTCCGCGAGCAGTTCTTC.